The rows below give T cell receptor beta chains drawn from one sample of a study of blood T cell repertoires in COVID-19. Profiled with immunoSEQ multiplex PCR; TCRdb holds only in-frame clones, not every one. The table shows under 300,000 clones, with approximately 91% occurring only once. The specimen was peripheral blood. The receptors derive from a woman aged 40 to 50 who had recovered from COVID-19. Both conserved end residues are part of each CDR3. A D gene is named only where the DNA matches it firmly. Only part of the rows carry a size: once, few, many, or a class if the clone is expanded.

>-|-|TRBV19|TRBJ2-2
TGTGCCAGTAGTATAGTTGTCTACACCGGGGAGCTGTTTTTT
CASSIVVYTGELFF
>-|-|TRBV12-3/TRBV12-4|TRBJ1-5
TGTGCCAGCAGTGTCCCGAATCAGCCCCAGCATTTT
CASSVPNQPQHF
>-|-|TRBV11-3|TRBJ1-1
TGTGCCAGCAGCCTTACAGGTGTAAACACTGAAGCTTTCTTT
CASSLTGVNTEAFF
>-|-|TRBV18|TRBJ2-5
TGTGCCAGCTCACCAGACCTAGTTGCAGAGACCCAGTACTTC
CASSPDLVAETQYF
>-|-|TRBV24-1|TRBJ2-3
TGTGCCACCAGTGACCTCCGACTTTCCGAGGGCACAGATACGCAGTATTTT
CATSDLRLSEGTDTQYF
>-|-|TRBV19|TRBJ2-5
TGTGCCAGTAGTCCCCGAGGTAGCGGACCACAAGAGACCCAGTACTTC
CASSPRGSGPQETQYF
>TRBD2|-|TRBV7-9|TRBJ2-1
TGTGCCAGCAGACCCCTAGCGGGAGGTGTCAATGAGCAGTTCTTC
CASRPLAGGVNEQFF
>-|once|TRBV28|TRBJ2-3
TGTGCCAGCAGTTTGGGGGCACAGGGCGGGAGAAGGGATACGCAGTATTTT
CASSLGAQGGRRDTQYF
>-|once|TRBV4-2|TRBJ1-3
TGTGCCAGCAGCCAAGTCCGGACAGCTGGAAACACCATATATTTT
CASSQVRTAGNTIYF
>-|few|TRBV3-1/TRBV3-2|TRBJ1-6
TGTGCCAGCAGCGGCACAGATAATTCACCCCTCCACTTT
CASSGTDNSPLHF
>TRBD1|-|TRBV18|TRBJ2-3
TGTGCCAGCTCACCTTGGACAGGACCAGATACGCAGTATTTT
CASSPWTGPDTQYF
>TRBD1|-|TRBV6-1|TRBJ1-5
TGTGCCAGCAGTGCCCCACAGGGGGCTTCCAATCAGCCCCAGCATTTT
CASSAPQGASNQPQHF
>TRBD2|-|TRBV19|TRBJ2-5
TGTGCCAGTAGACTAAGCGGGAGGGCCAGAGAGACCCAGTACTTC
CASRLSGRARETQYF
>-|-|TRBV11-2|TRBJ1-3
TGTGCCAGCAGCCGAAGTGCGTTTTCTGGAAACACCATATATTTT
CASSRSAFSGNTIYF
>TRBD1|-|TRBV7-9|TRBJ2-2
TGTGCCAGCAGCTTAGGGGACAGCATCACCGGGGAGCTGTTTTTT
CASSLGDSITGELFF
>-|-|TRBV7-9|TRBJ2-1
TGTGCCAGCAGCTTATGGCTGACAGTGGATGAGCAGTTCTTC
CASSLWLTVDEQFF
>-|-|TRBV28|TRBJ1-4
TGTGCCAGCAGTCCAGGATATTCGGGGCTGTTTTTT
CASSPGYSGLFF
>-|-|TRBV19|TRBJ2-6
TGTGCCAGTATGATGGGTTATAGACTCTCTGGGGCCAACGTCCTGACTTTC
CASMMGYRLSGANVLTF
>TRBD1|-|TRBV28|TRBJ1-5
TGTGCCAGCAGGACCGGGACAGGGTGGGGTAGCAATCAGCCCCAGCATTTT
CASRTGTGWGSNQPQHF
>-|once|TRBV7-2|TRBJ2-7
TGTGCCAGCAGCTTAAGGGGCTACGAGCAGTACTTC
CASSLRGYEQYF
>-|-|TRBV7-8|TRBJ2-2
TGTGCCAGCAGCTTAGTGAGGGTAGGAACCGGGGAGCTGTTTTTT
CASSLVRVGTGELFF
>-|-|TRBV14|TRBJ2-5
TGTGCCAGCAGCCAAGTCGACGGAGGGACCCAGTACTTC
CASSQVDGGTQYF
>TRBD1|-|TRBV5-4|TRBJ1-2
TGTGCCAGCAGCTTACGATCAGGGGGCGCGGAGATCTATGGCTACACCTTC
CASSLRSGGAEIYGYTF
>TRBD1|-|TRBV10-3|TRBJ1-1
TGTGCCATCAGTCAGGAGGGGGCGTGGAACACTGAAGCTTTCTTT
CAISQEGAWNTEAFF
>-|-|TRBV3-1/TRBV3-2|TRBJ2-7
TGTGCCAGCAGCCATCGGGGCTCCTACGAGCAGTACTTC
CASSHRGSYEQYF
>-|-|TRBV7-8|TRBJ2-2
TGTGCCAGCAGGCTTCTCCGGCGGGCTTCGGTAAACACCGGGGAGCTGTTTTTT
CASRLLRRASVNTGELFF
>TRBD2|-|TRBV2|TRBJ2-1
TGTGCCAGCAGGACCGAGACTAGCGGGGGGGGTTACAATGAGCAGTTCTTC
CASRTETSGGGYNEQFF